Sequencing of this TCR beta chain was carried out in a study of blood T cell repertoires in COVID-19. Study context: PBMCs, B-cell-depleted T cells, or T cells provided the cDNA or gDNA that made up the material.

Original methodology: Estimated nucleated cell counts came from reference gene primer amplification. Produced via immunoSEQ multiplex PCR; TCRdb's table is partial and in-frame only. D and trimming come from the DNA, and the V and J calls and clone size come from that table. The sample holds about 260,000 clones, around 84% seen once. Unmatched junction bases numbered 8, after V lost 5 bases and J lost 4 bases. Germline CDR1 is SGHTA and CDR2 is FQGNSA. This CDR3 spans 15 amino acids. J is TRBJ2-1 and V is TRBV7-2, with TRBD2 matching 7 bases. The sample consisted of peripheral blood. This receptor was taken from a man aged 60 to 69 with acute or convalescent COVID-19. The CDR3 sequence: CASSTRLAVYNEQFF. CDR3 nucleotides: TGTGCCAGCAGCACTCGACTAGCTGTGTACAATGAGCAGTTCTTC.